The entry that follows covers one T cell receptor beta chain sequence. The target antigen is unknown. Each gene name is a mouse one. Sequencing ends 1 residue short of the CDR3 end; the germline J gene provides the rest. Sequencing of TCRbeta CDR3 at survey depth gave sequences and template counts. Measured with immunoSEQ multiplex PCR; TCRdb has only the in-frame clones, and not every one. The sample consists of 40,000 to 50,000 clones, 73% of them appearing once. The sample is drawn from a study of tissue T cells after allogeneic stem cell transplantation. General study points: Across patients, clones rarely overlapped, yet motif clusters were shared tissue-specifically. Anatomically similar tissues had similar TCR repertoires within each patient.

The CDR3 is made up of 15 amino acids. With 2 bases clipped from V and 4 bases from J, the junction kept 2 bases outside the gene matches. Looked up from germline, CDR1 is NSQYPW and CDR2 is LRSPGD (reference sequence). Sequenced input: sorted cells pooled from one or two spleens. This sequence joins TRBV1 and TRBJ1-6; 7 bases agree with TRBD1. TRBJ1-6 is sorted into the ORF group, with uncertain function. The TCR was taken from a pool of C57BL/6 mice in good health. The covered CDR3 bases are TGCACCTGCAGTGCACGGGACAGATATAATTCGCCCCTCTAC. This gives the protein CTCSARDRYNSPLY. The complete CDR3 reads CTCSARDRYNSPLYF.